These 7 T cell receptor beta chains originate from one sample sequenced in a study of blood T cell repertoires in COVID-19 (dated by TCRdb to the early 2020s). The protocol used for the library was the immunoSEQ multiplex PCR assay. TCRdb took this table from immuneACCESS and kept in-frame rearrangements with V and J called. Such tables lack part of the clones; where checked against another copy, unresolved V genes explain under half of the gap, and the rest is unexplained. The sample table holds about 130,000 clones, of which just under 85% were seen once. Around 2.7% of the sample lies in the top ten. The specimen was peripheral blood. The receptor source for this set is a woman at least 80 years old with acute or convalescent COVID-19.

This chain joins TRBV19 and TRBJ1-2, with 7 bases lining up with TRBD1. This CDR3 is 16 amino acids long. Looked up from germline, CDR1 is LNHDA and CDR2 is SQIVND (reference sequence). J lost 2 bases, V lost 2 bases, and 8 bases had no gene match. This CDR3 reads CASSIQSAGGNYGYTF. The CDR3 nucleotides are TGTGCCAGTAGTATACAGTCGGCAGGGGGAAACTATGGCTACACCTTC.

This clone was seen only a few times. CDR3 nucleotide sequence: TGCAGCGTTACGTCCGACACCTATGGCTACACCTTC. Translating it yields CSVTSDTYGYTF. The chain carries TRBV29-1 and TRBJ1-2; no reliable D call. The V end lost 5 bases, the J end lost 4 bases, and 11 bases lay between the germline ends. Looked up from germline, CDR1 is SQVTM and CDR2 is ANQGSEA. The CDR3 runs 12 residues.

This clone was observed a few times. The J gene is TRBJ1-6, the V gene TRBV10-3; maybe TRBD1 (6 bases). From germline, CDR1 is ENHRY and CDR2 SYGVKD. This CDR3 is built from 13 residues. V lost 7 bases and J lost 6, with 10 bases in between. The CDR3 is CAINGQINSPLHF. In DNA form, the CDR3 reads TGTGCCATCAATGGACAGATTAATTCACCCCTCCACTTT.

V usage is TRBV30 and J usage is TRBJ1-3; D is perhaps TRBD1 (6 bases). V shed 1 base and J shed 7 bases, with 14 bases lying between them. The CDR3 has 14 residues. Germline V gene lookup returns CDR1 GTSNPN and CDR2 SVGIG (reference sequence). CDR3 sequence (DNA): TGTGCCTGGAGTGACAGGGACCCTGCCAACACCATATATTTT. It is translated as CAWSDRDPANTIYF.

This clone has a count of ten or more. The chain has TRBV6-5 and TRBJ2-7; D possibly corresponds to TRBD2 (5 bases). The CDR3 runs 14 residues. From germline, CDR1 is MNHEY and CDR2 SVGAGI. Trimming pared 5 bases from V and 5 bases from J, leaving 16 bases between. The DNA for the CDR3 is TGTGCCAGCAGTCCGGACGCGCGGGTCGACGAGCAGTACTTC. Its protein is CASSPDARVDEQYF.

A single count supports this clone. V is TRBV30 and J is TRBJ1-1; D is possibly TRBD1 (5 bases). In germline, CDR1 is GTSNPN, CDR2 SVGIG (reference sequence). The CDR3 extends over 13 amino acids. V gave up 1 base and J gave up 5 bases, with 11 bases separating them. In DNA, the CDR3 is TGTGCCTGGAGTGCCGGACACGGGACTGAAGCTTTCTTT. It codes for CAWSAGHGTEAFF.

The CDR3 here is CAISNKSGEKLFF. DNA for the CDR3: TGTGCCATCAGCAATAAGTCCGGGGAAAAACTGTTTTTT. The V gene is TRBV10-3, the J gene TRBJ1-4; D gene ambiguous. The CDR3 is 13 amino acids. Trimming cost V 6 bases and J 8 bases, with 13 bases left between them. Germline CDR1 and CDR2: ENHRY and SYGVKD.